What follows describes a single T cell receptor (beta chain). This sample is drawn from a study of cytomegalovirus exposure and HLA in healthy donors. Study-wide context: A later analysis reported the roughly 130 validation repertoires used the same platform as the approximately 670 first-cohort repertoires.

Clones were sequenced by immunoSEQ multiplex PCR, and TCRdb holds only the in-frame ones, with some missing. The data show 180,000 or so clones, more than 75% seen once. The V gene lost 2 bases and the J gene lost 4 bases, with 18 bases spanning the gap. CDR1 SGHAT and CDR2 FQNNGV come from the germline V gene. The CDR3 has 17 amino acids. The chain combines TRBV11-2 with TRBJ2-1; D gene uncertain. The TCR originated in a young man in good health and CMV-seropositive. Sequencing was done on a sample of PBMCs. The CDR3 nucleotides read TGTGCCAGCAGCTTACGTGCTGTAGTTGTGGGGTACAATGAGCAGTTCTTC. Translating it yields CASSLRAVVVGYNEQFF.